Detailed here is one T cell receptor (beta chain). The antigen is unknown. This entry is derived from a study of T cell responses to AZD1222 COVID-19 vaccine. The wider study: Investigators merged groups given second doses at roughly 4 or roughly 12 weeks. General study points: Across spike, vaccine-associated CD4 TCRs were found, dominant at 160-218 and 743-854. Possibly, clonal diversity was underestimated; donors were largely white British and included more females.

CDR3 length: 15 residues. Germline assignment: CDR1 MNHEY and CDR2 SVGAGI. The V end lost 5 bases, the J end lost 7 bases, and 15 bases lay between the germline ends. This table comes from immunoSEQ multiplex PCR, and its TCRdb copy is limited to in-frame clones, with some not included. The sample yields about 99,000 clones, about 88% seen once. The chain links TRBV6-5 to TRBJ1-6; D remains ambiguous. The sequence was collected from an adult in good health. This specimen was peripheral blood, taken on day 0 of AZD1222 vaccination. The CDR3 DNA reads as TGTGCCAGCAGTATCGACGGGATCGGGAATTCACCCCTCCACTTT. It encodes CASSIDGIGNSPLHF.